This TCR beta chain was obtained from a study of T cell responses to AZD1222 COVID-19 vaccine. On this clone itself: Its antigen is unidentified.

Germline CDR1 is SEHNR and CDR2 is FQNEAQ (reference sequence). This CDR3 spans 15 amino acids. V shed 0 bases and J 4 bases; nucleotides not matched to a gene: 3. The assay was immunoSEQ multiplex PCR, and TCRdb's table has in-frame clones only and misses some. The data contain some 180,000 clones, approximately 92% of them singletons. Study observations and caveats: White British people made up most donors, females outnumbered males, and clonal diversity was possibly underestimated. Spike regions recognized by vaccine-associated CD4 TCRs spanned the protein, led by 160-218 and 743-854.

The source was peripheral blood, collected 28 days after the second dose of the MenACWY control vaccine. This receptor was identified in an adult who received the MenACWY meningococcal vaccine as a control. V is TRBV7-9 and J is TRBJ1-2, with 9 bases that match TRBD1. The CDR3 is CASSLALGQGYGYTF. In nucleotides, the CDR3 is TGTGCCAGCAGCTTAGCCCTGGGACAGGGCTATGGCTACACCTTC. The variable domain in full, completed from reference TRBV7-9 and TRBJ1-2, reads DTGVSQNPRHKITKRGQNVTFRCDPISEHNRLYWYRQTLGQGPEFLTYFQNEAQLEKSRLLSDRFSAERPKGSFSTLEIQRTEQGDSAMYLCASSLALGQGYGYTFGSGTRLTVV.